Described below is a single TCR beta chain sequence and its context. The sample originates from a study of control samples from healthy donors and cancer patients. The assay was immunoSEQ multiplex PCR, and TCRdb's table has in-frame clones only and misses some. The repertoire holds roughly 200,000 clones, with approximately 90% as singletons. Germline V gene sequence: CDR1 SNHLY, CDR2 FYNNEI. The V end lost 3 bases, the J end lost 3 bases, and 15 bases lay between the germline ends. This CDR3 contains 15 residues. Sequencing was carried out using blood. The V call is TRBV2, the J call TRBJ2-7; D is uncertain. The TCR was taken from a man aged 30 to 45 in good health. The CDR3 here is CASSEVALEGYEQYF. The CDR3 DNA reads as TGTGCCAGCAGTGAGGTGGCGTTGGAAGGCTACGAGCAGTACTTC. Based on the CDR3 plus reference TRBV2 and TRBJ2-7, the full variable domain is EPEVTQTPSHQVTQMGQEVILRCVPISNHLYFYWYRQILGQKVEFLVSFYNNEISEKSEIFDDQFSVERPDGSNFTLKIRSTKLEDSAMYFCASSEVALEGYEQYFGPGTRLTVT.